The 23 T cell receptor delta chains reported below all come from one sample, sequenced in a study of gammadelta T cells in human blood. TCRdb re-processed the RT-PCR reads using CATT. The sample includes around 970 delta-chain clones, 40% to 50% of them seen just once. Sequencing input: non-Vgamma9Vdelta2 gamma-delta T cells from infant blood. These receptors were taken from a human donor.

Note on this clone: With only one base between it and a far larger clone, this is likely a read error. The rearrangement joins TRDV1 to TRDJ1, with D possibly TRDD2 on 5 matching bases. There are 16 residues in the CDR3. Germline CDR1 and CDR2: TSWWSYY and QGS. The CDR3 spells CALVELPTSLYDKLIF. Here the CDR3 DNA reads TGTGCTCTTGTGGAACTGCCTACATCGCTATACGATAAACTCATCTTT.

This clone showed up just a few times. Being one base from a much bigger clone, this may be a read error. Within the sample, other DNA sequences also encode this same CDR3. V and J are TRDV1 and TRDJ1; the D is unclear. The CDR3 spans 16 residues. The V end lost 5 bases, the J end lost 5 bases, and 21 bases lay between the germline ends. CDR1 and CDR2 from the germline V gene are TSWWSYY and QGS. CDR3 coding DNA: TGTGCTCTTGGGACATGGTTAAGCCCTAGGACTGATAAACTCATCTTT. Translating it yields CALGTWLSPRTDKLIF.

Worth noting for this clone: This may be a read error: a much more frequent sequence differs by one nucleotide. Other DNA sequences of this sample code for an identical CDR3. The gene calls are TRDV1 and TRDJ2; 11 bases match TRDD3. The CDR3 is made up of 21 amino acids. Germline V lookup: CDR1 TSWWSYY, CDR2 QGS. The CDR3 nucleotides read TGTGCTCTGGGGGGGGGGGTGTCCCCTGGGGGATACCGAGCTTTGACAGCACAACTCTTCTTT. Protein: CALGGGVSPGGYRALTAQLFF.

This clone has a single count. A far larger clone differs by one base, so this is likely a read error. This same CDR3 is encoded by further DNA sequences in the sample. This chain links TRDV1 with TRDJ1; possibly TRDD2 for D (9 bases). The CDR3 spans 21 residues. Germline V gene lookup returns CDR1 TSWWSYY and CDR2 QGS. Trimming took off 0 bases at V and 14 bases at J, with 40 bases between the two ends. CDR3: CALGELNPFLRSGGSLRDLIF. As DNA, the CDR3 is TGTGCTCTTGGGGAACTTAACCCCTTCCTACGGAGTGGGGGATCCCTCAGGGATCTGATCTTT.

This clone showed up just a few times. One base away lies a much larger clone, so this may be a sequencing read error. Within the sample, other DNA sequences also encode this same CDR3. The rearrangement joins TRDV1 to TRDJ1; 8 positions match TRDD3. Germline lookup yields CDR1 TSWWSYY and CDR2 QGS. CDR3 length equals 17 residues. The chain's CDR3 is CALGYWGLDEYTDKLIF. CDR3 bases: TGTGCTCTTGGATACTGGGGGCTGGACGAGTACACTGATAAACTCATCTTT.

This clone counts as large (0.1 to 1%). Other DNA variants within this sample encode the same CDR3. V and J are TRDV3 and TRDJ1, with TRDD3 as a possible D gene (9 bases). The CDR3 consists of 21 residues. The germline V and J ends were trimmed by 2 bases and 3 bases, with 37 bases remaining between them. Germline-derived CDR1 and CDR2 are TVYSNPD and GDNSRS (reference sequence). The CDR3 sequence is CAFGGLPTWYWGTPGADKLIF. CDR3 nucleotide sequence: TGTGCCTTTGGGGGTCTTCCTACTTGGTACTGGGGGACCCCTGGCGCCGATAAACTCATCTTT.

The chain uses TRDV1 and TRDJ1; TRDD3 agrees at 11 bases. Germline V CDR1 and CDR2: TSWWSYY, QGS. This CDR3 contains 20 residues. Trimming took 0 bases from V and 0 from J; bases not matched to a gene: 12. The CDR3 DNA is TGTGCTCTTGGGGAACTCTGGCAGCGACTGGGGGATATTTACACCGATAAACTCATCTTT. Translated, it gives CALGELWQRLGDIYTDKLIF.

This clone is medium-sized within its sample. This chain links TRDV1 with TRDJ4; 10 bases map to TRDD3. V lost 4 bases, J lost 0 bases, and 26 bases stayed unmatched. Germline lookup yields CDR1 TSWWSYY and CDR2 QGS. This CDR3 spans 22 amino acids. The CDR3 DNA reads TGTGCTCTTGGGGCCGCTATTTCCTACTCCTTACTGGGGGATGTGAGTACCAGACCCCTGATCTTT. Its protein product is CALGAAISYSLLGDVSTRPLIF.

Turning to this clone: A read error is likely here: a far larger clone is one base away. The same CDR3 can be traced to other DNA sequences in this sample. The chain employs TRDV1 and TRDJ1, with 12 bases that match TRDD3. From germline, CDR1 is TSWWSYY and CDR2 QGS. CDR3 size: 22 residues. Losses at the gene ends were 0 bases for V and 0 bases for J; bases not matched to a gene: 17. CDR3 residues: CALGELWQRLGDTSQYTDKLIF. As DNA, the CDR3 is TGTGCTCTTGGGGAACTCTGGCAGCGACTGGGGGATACTAGCCAGTACACCGATAAACTCATCTTT.

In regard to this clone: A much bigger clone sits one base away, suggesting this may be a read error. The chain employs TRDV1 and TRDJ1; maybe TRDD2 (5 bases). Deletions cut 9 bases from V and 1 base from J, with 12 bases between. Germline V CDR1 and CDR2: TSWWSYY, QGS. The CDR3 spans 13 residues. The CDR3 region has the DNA TGTGCTCTCTGGCCTTCGGCCACCGATAAACTCATCTTT. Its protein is CALWPSATDKLIF.

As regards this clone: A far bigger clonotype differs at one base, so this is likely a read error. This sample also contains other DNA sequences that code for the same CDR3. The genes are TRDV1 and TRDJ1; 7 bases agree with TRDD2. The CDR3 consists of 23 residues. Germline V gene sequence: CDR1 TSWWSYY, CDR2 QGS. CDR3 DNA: TGTGCTCTTGGGGAACTACTTTCCTACGGGTGGTCCAAAACCCTACCGTACACAGATAAACTCATCTTT. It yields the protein CALGELLSYGWSKTLPYTDKLIF.

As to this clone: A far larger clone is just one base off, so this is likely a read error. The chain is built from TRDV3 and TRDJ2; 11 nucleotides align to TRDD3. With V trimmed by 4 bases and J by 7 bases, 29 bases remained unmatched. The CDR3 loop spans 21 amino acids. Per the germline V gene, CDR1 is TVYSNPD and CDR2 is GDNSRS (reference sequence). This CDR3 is CASGGSYRSAGGYTPRAQLFF. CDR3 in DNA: TGTGCCTCCGGGGGTTCCTACAGGAGTGCTGGGGGATACACCCCTAGAGCACAACTCTTCTTT. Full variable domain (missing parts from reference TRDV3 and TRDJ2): CDKVTQSSPDQTVASGSEVVLLCTYDTVYSNPDLFWYRIRPDYSFQFVFYGDNSRSEGADFTQGRFSVKHILTQKAFHLVISPVRTEDSATYYCASGGSYRSAGGYTPRAQLFFGKGTQLIVEP.

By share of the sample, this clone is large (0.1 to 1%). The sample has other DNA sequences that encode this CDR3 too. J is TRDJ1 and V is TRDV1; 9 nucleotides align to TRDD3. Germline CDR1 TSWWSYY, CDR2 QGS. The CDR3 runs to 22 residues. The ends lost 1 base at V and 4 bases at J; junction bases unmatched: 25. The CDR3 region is CALGEPEPHVRHYWGRFDKLIF. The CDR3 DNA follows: TGTGCTCTTGGGGAACCCGAACCCCACGTTCGACATTACTGGGGGAGATTCGATAAACTCATCTTT.

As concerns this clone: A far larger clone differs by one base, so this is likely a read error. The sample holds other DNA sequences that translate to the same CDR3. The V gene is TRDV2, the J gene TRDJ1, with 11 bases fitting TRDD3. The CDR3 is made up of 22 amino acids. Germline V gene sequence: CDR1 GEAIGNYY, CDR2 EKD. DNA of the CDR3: TGTGCCTGTGACAAGACGTTCCTACGTAATGGGCTGGGGGATACCCACACAGATAAACTCATCTTT. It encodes CACDKTFLRNGLGDTHTDKLIF.

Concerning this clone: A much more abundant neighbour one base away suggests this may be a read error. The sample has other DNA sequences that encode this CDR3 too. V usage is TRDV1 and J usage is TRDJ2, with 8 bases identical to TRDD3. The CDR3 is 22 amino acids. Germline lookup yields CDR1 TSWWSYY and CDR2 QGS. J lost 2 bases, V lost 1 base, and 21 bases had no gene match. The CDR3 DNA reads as TGTGCTCTTGGGGAACCTCTTGGCTACGTCGGGATACGAGGAGCCTTGACAGCACAACTCTTCTTT. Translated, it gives CALGEPLGYVGIRGALTAQLFF.

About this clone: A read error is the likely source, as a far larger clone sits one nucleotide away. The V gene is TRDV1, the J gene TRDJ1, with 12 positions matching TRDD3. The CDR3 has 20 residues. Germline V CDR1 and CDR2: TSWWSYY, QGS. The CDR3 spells CALGEPEAPIVSGGYDKIIF. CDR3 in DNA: TGTGCTCTTGGGGAACCCGAGGCACCTATAGTCTCTGGGGGATACGATAAAATCATCTTT.

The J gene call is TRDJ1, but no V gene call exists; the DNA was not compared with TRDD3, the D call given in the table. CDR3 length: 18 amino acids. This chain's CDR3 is CSGINAEYMGGDSDKLIF. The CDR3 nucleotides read TGCAGTGGTATCAACGCAGAGTACATGGGGGGGGATAGCGATAAACTCATCTTT.

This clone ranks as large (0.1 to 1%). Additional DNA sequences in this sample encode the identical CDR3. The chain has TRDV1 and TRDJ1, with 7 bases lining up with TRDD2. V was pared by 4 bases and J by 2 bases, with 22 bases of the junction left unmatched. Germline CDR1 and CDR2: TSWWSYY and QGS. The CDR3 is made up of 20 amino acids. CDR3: CALGVSPSSRLGPGTDKLIF. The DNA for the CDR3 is TGTGCTCTTGGGGTCTCCCCTTCCTCCCGTCTGGGACCCGGGACCGATAAACTCATCTTT.

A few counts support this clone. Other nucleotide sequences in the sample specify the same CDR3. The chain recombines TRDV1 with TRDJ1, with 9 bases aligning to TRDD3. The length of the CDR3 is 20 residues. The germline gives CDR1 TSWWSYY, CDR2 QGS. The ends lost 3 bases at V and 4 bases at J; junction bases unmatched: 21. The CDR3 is CALGDHLPAGDTRGIDKLIF. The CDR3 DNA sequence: TGTGCTCTTGGGGACCACCTTCCCGCTGGGGATACGAGGGGTATCGATAAACTCATCTTT.

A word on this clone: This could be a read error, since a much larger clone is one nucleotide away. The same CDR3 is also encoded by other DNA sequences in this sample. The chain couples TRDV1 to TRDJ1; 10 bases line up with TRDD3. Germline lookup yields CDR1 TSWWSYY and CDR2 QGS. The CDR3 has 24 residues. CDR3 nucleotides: TGTGCTCTTGGGGAGCTTTTCCTACAGGGGGATACGCCTTTCTCGACTCCGTACACTGATAAACTCATCTTT. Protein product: CALGELFLQGDTPFSTPYTDKLIF.

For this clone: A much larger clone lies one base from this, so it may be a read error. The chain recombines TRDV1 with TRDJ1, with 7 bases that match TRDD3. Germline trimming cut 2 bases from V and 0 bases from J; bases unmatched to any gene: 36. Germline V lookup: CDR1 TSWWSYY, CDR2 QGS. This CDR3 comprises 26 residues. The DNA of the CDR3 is TGTGCTCTTGGGGAAGGTTTACGCGACGAACGACTTCTTCGCTGGGGGCCACCGAAATACACCGATAAACTCATCTTT. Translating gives CALGEGLRDERLLRWGPPKYTDKLIF.

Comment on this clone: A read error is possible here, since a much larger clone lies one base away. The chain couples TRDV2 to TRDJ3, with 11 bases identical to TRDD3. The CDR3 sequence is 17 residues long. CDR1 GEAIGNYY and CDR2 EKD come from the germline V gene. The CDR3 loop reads CACNTGGYSWDTRQMFF. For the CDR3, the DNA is TGTGCCTGTAACACTGGGGGATACTCCTGGGACACCCGACAGATGTTTTTC.

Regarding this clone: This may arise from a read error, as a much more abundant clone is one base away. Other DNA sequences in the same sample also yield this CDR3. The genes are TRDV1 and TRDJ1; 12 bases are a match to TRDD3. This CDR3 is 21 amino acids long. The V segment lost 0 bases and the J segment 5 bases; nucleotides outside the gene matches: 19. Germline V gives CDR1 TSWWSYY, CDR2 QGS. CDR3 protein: CALGELDQTYWGIPYADKLIF. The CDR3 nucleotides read TGTGCTCTTGGGGAACTAGATCAGACCTACTGGGGGATACCTTATGCAGATAAACTCATCTTT.